The 30 T cell receptor beta chains listed next were all sequenced from one sample in a study of T cell responses to AZD1222 COVID-19 vaccine. Method: immunoSEQ multiplex PCR; TCRdb's copy keeps in-frame clones and lacks some. The data contain hundreds of thousands of clones, just over 90% of them singletons. The specimen was peripheral blood, collected on day 0 of MenACWY control vaccination. Source of these receptors: an adult in good health.

This chain uses TRBV3-1 (or the pseudogene TRBV3-2) with TRBJ1-1, with no clear D. The CDR3 covers 14 residues. With 1 base removed from V and 1 base from J, the gap between germline ends came to 7 bases. CDR1 and CDR2 (germline): LGHDT, YNNKEL (reference sequence). The CDR3 nucleotides are TGTGCCAGCAGCCAAGGGGCGGGGAACACTGAAGCTTTCTTT. Translation: CASSQGAGNTEAFF.

The chain joins TRBV24-1 to TRBJ1-2; the match to TRBD1 covers 8 bases. CDR1 and CDR2 from the germline V gene are KGHDR and SFDVKD. The length of the CDR3 is 13 residues. CDR3 amino acids: CATRAGGVSGYTF. CDR3 nucleotides: TGTGCGACACGGGCAGGGGGCGTCTCTGGCTACACCTTC.

This chain joins TRBV10-1 and TRBJ2-1; D is unresolved. Germline-derived CDR1 and CDR2 are WNHNN and SYGVQD (reference sequence). V gave up 0 bases and J gave up 9 bases, with 9 bases separating them. This CDR3 region has 13 residues. For the CDR3, the DNA is TGCGCCAGCAGTGAGTCGATGGTGGGTGAGCAGTTCTTC. Its translation: CASSESMVGEQFF.

This rearrangement joins TRBV19 to TRBJ1-3, with TRBD1 as a possible D gene (5 bases). V was shortened by 8 bases and J by 4 bases, with 15 bases between the two germline ends. CDR3 length: 14 residues. CDR1 LNHDA and CDR2 SQIVND come from the germline V gene (reference sequence). The CDR3 region has the DNA TGTGCCAGTTTCCGGGGCGAATACGGAAACACCATATATTTT. The encoded protein is CASFRGEYGNTIYF. Complete variable domain (other parts from reference TRBV19 and TRBJ1-3): DGGITQSPKYLFRKEGQNVTLSCEQNLNHDAMYWYRQDPGQGLRLIYYSQIVNDFQKGDIAEGYSVSREKKESFPLTVTSAQKNPTAFYLCASFRGEYGNTIYFGEGSWLTVV.

The chain carries TRBV7-6 and TRBJ1-6; 7 bases match TRBD1. Germline assignment: CDR1 SGHVS and CDR2 FNYEAQ. The CDR3 is 15 residues long. Unmatched junction bases numbered 9, after V lost 4 bases and J lost 9 bases. The chain's CDR3 is CASSSREGGFSPLHF. CDR3 nucleotide sequence: TGTGCCAGCAGCTCAAGAGAAGGGGGCTTTTCACCCCTCCACTTT.

This chain joins TRBV19 and TRBJ1-4; TRBD1 matches 9 bases. The CDR3 spans 15 residues. V was pared by 6 bases and J by 8 bases, with 10 bases of the junction left unmatched. The germline V gene encodes CDR1 LNHDA and CDR2 SQIVND (reference sequence). CDR3 region: CASSQLGTGQEKLFF. The CDR3 nucleotides read TGTGCCAGTAGCCAGCTCGGGACAGGGCAAGAAAAACTGTTTTTT.

This rearrangement joins TRBV19 to TRBJ1-5; D unresolved. Germline V gene data show CDR1 as LNHDA and CDR2 as SQIVND (reference sequence). CDR3 size: 13 residues. Deletions cut 5 bases from V and 7 bases from J, with 12 bases between. The CDR3 region has the DNA TGTGCCAGTAGTCGGGGTTCAAGCCAGCCCCAGCATTTT. It translates to CASSRGSSQPQHF. Looking up the rest from reference TRBV19 and TRBJ1-5 gives the full variable domain: DGGITQSPKYLFRKEGQNVTLSCEQNLNHDAMYWYRQDPGQGLRLIYYSQIVNDFQKGDIAEGYSVSREKKESFPLTVTSAQKNPTAFYLCASSRGSSQPQHFGDGTRLSIL.

Concerning this clone itself: One junction end does not reproduce the germline sequence, and a read error may be involved. CDR3 bases: TGTGCCAGCAGCTTGTCTTTTATCGGATCCCTTGTCTTC. As protein: CASSLSFIGSLVF. This rearrangement joins TRBV11-2 to TRBJ1-2; the D is unclear. Germline lookup yields CDR1 SGHAT and CDR2 FQNNGV. The CDR3 is 13 amino acids.

This chain joins TRBV19 and TRBJ2-7, with a possible D match to TRBD1 (5 bases). The CDR3 is 14 amino acids. Germline CDR1 LNHDA, CDR2 SQIVND (reference sequence). Trimming took off 3 bases at V and 4 bases at J, with 13 bases between the two ends. Here the CDR3 DNA reads TGTGCCAGTAGTATCGATGTAGGGGTGTACGAGCAGTACTTC. It codes for CASSIDVGVYEQYF.

The chain links TRBV5-6 to TRBJ1-1, with D uncertain. This CDR3 is built from 14 residues. In germline, CDR1 is SGHDT, CDR2 YYEEEE. Deletions cut 0 bases from V and 5 bases from J, with 11 bases between. The CDR3 bases are TGTGCCAGCAGCTTGGGCACGTGGGGTACTGAAGCTTTCTTT. This translates into CASSLGTWGTEAFF.

The chain links TRBV5-6 to TRBJ2-5; D is undetermined. Germline values: CDR1 SGHDT, CDR2 YYEEEE. The CDR3 covers 14 residues. V was clipped by 0 bases and J by 5 bases, with 11 bases between them. CDR3 DNA: TGTGCCAGCAGCTTGGGGGGTCTCGGGGAGACCCAGTACTTC. Translated, it gives CASSLGGLGETQYF.

This chain connects TRBV7-2 to TRBJ1-3; 12 bases are a match to TRBD1. The CDR3 consists of 17 residues. The germline V gene has CDR1 SGHTA and CDR2 FQGNSA. The V segment lost 1 base and the J segment 4 bases; nucleotides outside the gene matches: 5. CDR3 sequence: CASSLGLGQGAGNTIYF. CDR3 DNA sequence: TGTGCCAGCAGCTTAGGGTTGGGACAGGGGGCGGGAAACACCATATATTTT.

The V and J genes are TRBV19 and TRBJ1-1; D possibly corresponds to TRBD1 (5 bases). CDR1 is LNHDA, CDR2 SQIVND, per germline (reference sequence). Trimming took off 8 bases at V and 4 bases at J, with 17 bases between the two ends. This CDR3 has 14 residues. The CDR3, as DNA: TGTGCCAGTGGACCCAGGGTGTGGGGCACTGAAGCTTTCTTT. This translates into CASGPRVWGTEAFF.

This chain uses TRBV2 with TRBJ1-2; D remains ambiguous. Trimming shortened V by 8 bases and J by 8 bases, and 12 bases separated the two germline ends. Looked up from germline, CDR1 is SNHLY and CDR2 is FYNNEI. The CDR3 covers 11 residues. The CDR3 DNA sequence: TGTGCCAGCTCACTAGGTGGGGGCTACACCTTC. Its protein is CASSLGGGYTF.

This chain uses TRBV6-5 with TRBJ2-5, with TRBD1 as a possible D gene (6 bases). CDR1 and CDR2 from the germline V gene are MNHEY and SVGAGI. This CDR3 spans 13 amino acids. With 6 bases removed from V and 0 bases from J, the gap between germline ends came to 8 bases. The CDR3 DNA follows: TGTGCCAGCAGGGGACAATACCAAGAGACCCAGTACTTC. It yields the protein CASRGQYQETQYF.

The V call is TRBV5-1, the J call TRBJ2-3, with 7 bases aligning to TRBD1. Looked up from germline, CDR1 is SGHRS and CDR2 is YFSETQ. CDR3 length: 16 amino acids. V shed 4 bases and J 1 base; nucleotides not matched to a gene: 9. Here the CDR3 reads CASSPGRTGRTDTQYF. The CDR3 nucleotides read TGCGCCAGCAGCCCGGGTCGGACAGGACGCACAGATACGCAGTATTTT.

The J gene is TRBJ1-4, the V gene TRBV29-1; the D gene is possibly TRBD1 (5 bases). In germline, CDR1 is SQVTM, CDR2 ANQGSEA. Trimming removed 8 bases from V and 1 base from J, with 14 bases in between. The CDR3 is 14 amino acids. Here the CDR3 reads CSTRGDQTNEKLFF. The CDR3 DNA reads as TGCAGCACTCGCGGGGACCAAACTAATGAAAAACTGTTTTTT.

The V gene is TRBV12-2, the J gene TRBJ2-3; the table's D gene call, TRBD2, was not cross checked with the DNA. TRBV12-2 has pseudogene status. CDR3 length: 17 residues. The CDR3 DNA reads TGTGCAAGTCGCTTACTGGAAAGCGGGGGGGCGACAGATACGCAGTATTTT. Residues: CASRLLESGGATDTQYF.

The V and J genes are TRBV5-3 and TRBJ2-3; D remains unclear. TRBV5-3 is known as an ORF, though its function is uncertain. The CDR3 totals 12 residues. Trimming removed 0 bases at V and 1 base at J, with 0 bases between. The CDR3 loop reads CARSLGTDTQYF. The CDR3 bases are TGTGCCAGAAGCTTGGGCACAGATACGCAGTATTTT.

This rearrangement joins TRBV5-4 to TRBJ2-1, with D tentatively TRBD2 (5 bases). V was shortened by 4 bases and J by 10 bases, with 21 bases between the two germline ends. This CDR3 has 15 residues. Germline CDR1 reads SGHNT; CDR2 reads YYREEE (reference sequence). DNA for the CDR3: TGTGCCAGCAGCCTTTTGGCTAGCCGTTCTGTAGAGCAGTTCTTC. Translation gives CASSLLASRSVEQFF.

This rearrangement joins TRBV28 to TRBJ1-5, with D hard to call. Deletions cut 4 bases from V and 0 bases from J, with 13 bases between. The CDR3 length is 16 residues. Germline V gives CDR1 MDHEN, CDR2 SYDVKM. The CDR3 coding sequence is TGTGCCAGCAGTTACGGACTGGGAGCTAGCAATCAGCCCCAGCATTTT. It codes for CASSYGLGASNQPQHF.

This clone was seen a single time. V gene TRBV7-8 combines with J gene TRBJ2-5; 9 bases fit TRBD1. With 4 bases clipped from V and 3 bases from J, the junction kept 0 bases outside the gene matches. Germline V gives CDR1 SGHVS, CDR2 FQNEAQ. The CDR3 runs to 13 residues. CDR3: CASSWTGEETQYF. The CDR3 bases are TGTGCCAGCAGCTGGACAGGGGAAGAGACCCAGTACTTC.

The chain uses TRBV2 and TRBJ2-5, with TRBD1 matching over 8 bases. The CDR3 contains 14 residues. Trimming at V came to 5 bases and at J to 2 bases, leaving 4 bases not matched to a gene. Germline V gene data show CDR1 as SNHLY and CDR2 as FYNNEI. The CDR3: CASSPDRGQETQYF. DNA of the CDR3: TGTGCCAGCAGTCCCGACAGGGGACAAGAGACCCAGTACTTC.

V gene TRBV2 combines with J gene TRBJ1-1; weak D call: TRBD1 (5 bases). The germline V gene has CDR1 SNHLY and CDR2 FYNNEI. This CDR3 has 13 amino acids. V was shortened by 6 bases and J by 12 bases, with 20 bases between the two germline ends. Here the CDR3 reads CASSGTDGHVTFF. CDR3 nucleotides: TGTGCCAGCAGCGGGACGGACGGACATGTGACTTTCTTT. The variable domain in full, with the rest retrieved from reference TRBV2 and TRBJ1-1, is EPEVTQTPSHQVTQMGQEVILRCVPISNHLYFYWYRQILGQKVEFLVSFYNNEISEKSEIFDDQFSVERPDGSNFTLKIRSTKLEDSAMYFCASSGTDGHVTFFGQGTRLTVV.

This chain links TRBV3-1 (or the pseudogene TRBV3-2) with TRBJ2-3; TRBD2 matches at 7 bases. V lost 3 bases and J lost 1; bases outside the gene matches: 4. Germline values: CDR1 LGHDT, CDR2 YNNKEL (reference sequence). The CDR3 sequence is 15 residues long. The CDR3 coding sequence is TGTGCCAGCAGCCAGGCCAGCGGGGGCACAGATACGCAGTATTTT. Encoded protein: CASSQASGGTDTQYF.

The gene calls are TRBV6-1 and TRBJ1-2; no definite D call. CDR3 length: 16 residues. Trimming took 2 bases from V and 8 from J, leaving 21 bases between them. The V gene's germline CDR1 is MNHNS and CDR2 SASEGT. The CDR3, as DNA: TGTGCCAGCAGTGAACGAGGTTACACGGACGGGGTGGGCTACACCTTC. As protein: CASSERGYTDGVGYTF.

V gene TRBV5-4 combines with J gene TRBJ2-6; D perhaps matches TRBD2 (5 bases). Germline V gene data show CDR1 as SGHNT and CDR2 as YYREEE (reference sequence). The CDR3 is 19 residues long. The V and J ends lost 2 bases and 2 bases respectively, with 20 bases between them. The CDR3 coding sequence is TGTGCCAGCAGCTTTAGCGCCGACACACGCGGTCCTGGGGCCAACGTCCTGACTTTC. This encodes CASSFSADTRGPGANVLTF.

This sequence joins TRBV6-6 and TRBJ1-2, with 8 bases identical to TRBD1. The V gene's germline CDR1 is MNHNY and CDR2 SVGAGI (reference sequence). V was pared by 2 bases and J by 0 bases, with 5 bases of the junction left unmatched. This CDR3 has 16 residues. Written as DNA, the CDR3 is TGTGCCAGCAGTTACACCCGACAGGGGACTAACTATGGCTACACCTTC. Protein sequence: CASSYTRQGTNYGYTF.

This chain links TRBV18 with TRBJ1-3; TRBD1 agrees at 8 bases. The junction had 6 bases not matched to a gene; V was cut back by 6 bases and J by 2 bases. This CDR3 has 15 amino acids. The germline V gene has CDR1 KGHSH and CDR2 LQKENI. The CDR3 loop is CASSWDRRPGNTIYF. CDR3 nucleotides: TGTGCCAGCTCCTGGGACAGGCGCCCTGGAAACACCATATATTTT.

The CDR3 reads CASSFGPSGDAYEQYF. CDR3 DNA: TGCGCCAGCAGCTTTGGACCGTCCGGAGATGCCTACGAGCAGTACTTC. The J gene is TRBJ2-7, the V gene TRBV5-1, with D hard to call. Deletions cut 2 bases from V and 2 bases from J, with 17 bases between. This CDR3 is built from 16 residues. Germline V gene lookup returns CDR1 SGHRS and CDR2 YFSETQ.